The subject of this entry is one T cell receptor (beta chain). The antigen remains unidentified. This CDR3 region has 16 residues. Germline V CDR1 and CDR2: SGHRS, YFSETQ. The V end lost 0 bases, the J end lost 0 bases, and 11 bases lay between the germline ends. In the ViraFEST assay, antigen-specific CD4+ clonotypes were identified by expansion after peptide-pool stimulation. Culture proceeded for about ten days, and CD4+ T cells were then isolated. Among the vaccine recipients, none had a prior SARS-CoV-2 infection, and nucleocapsid antibodies were negative. The researchers cultured fewer than 2.5 million PBMC per well with 9.5 to 10 IU/ml IL-2 and around 9.5 ug/ml peptides. Half of the medium was exchanged for IL-2 medium on both days 3 and 7. The data were taken from a study of vaccination effects on CD4 cells after COVID-19. General study findings and limits: Clonal contraction was marked in infection- and vaccine-induced clones late after vaccination.

The assay was immunoSEQ multiplex PCR, and TCRdb's table has in-frame clones only and misses some. The sample carries about 52,000 clones, just under 80% recorded once. This material consisted of CD4+ T cells from PBMCs cultured with HCoV-OC43 spike peptides, taken before COVID-19 vaccination. Subset reported: HCoV-OC43 spike overlapping peptide pool stimulation. The TCR comes from a human donor who received a COVID-19 vaccine. This chain connects TRBV5-1 to TRBJ2-3, with D unclear. CDR3 protein: CASSLAITPSTDTQYF. The CDR3 DNA is TGCGCCAGCAGCTTGGCTATAACCCCTAGCACAGATACGCAGTATTTT.